What follows are 13 T cell receptor beta chains derived from one specimen sequenced in a study. TCRdb re-derived calls from the 5' RACE reads in MiXCR, one entry per CDR3 protein. The data contain tens of thousands of distinct CDR3 sequences, under 40% of them singletons. Sequencing was performed on tumor-infiltrating naive CD4+ T cells sorted from the breast tumor. The subset is: naive CD4+ T cells, CD4+CD45RA+CD25-. These receptors all stem from a female donor with breast cancer.

V and J are TRBV5-1 and TRBJ2-1; 7 nucleotides line up with TRBD1. The V segment lost 4 bases and the J segment 8 bases; nucleotides outside the gene matches: 12. Per germline, CDR1 SGHRS and CDR2 YFSETQ. The CDR3 covers 15 residues. Written as DNA, the CDR3 is TGCGCCAGCAGCACCCCGCACAGGGGTTTTGATGAGCAGTTCTTC. It specifies CASSTPHRGFDEQFF.

There are a few counts of this clonotype. The V gene is TRBV4-1, the J gene TRBJ2-4, with a possible D match to TRBD1 (6 bases). The length of the CDR3 is 16 residues. Trimming shortened V by 3 bases and J by 4 bases, and 16 bases separated the two germline ends. Germline CDR1 and CDR2: MGHRA and YSYEKL. CDR3 in amino acids: CASSQDPTGLKNIQYF. The CDR3 DNA follows: TGCGCCAGCAGCCAGGACCCGACAGGACTTAAAAACATTCAGTACTTC.

The genes are TRBV5-4 and TRBJ2-1, with 11 bases identical to TRBD1. This CDR3 spans 15 amino acids. CDR1 and CDR2 (germline): SGHNT, YYREEE (reference sequence). Losses at the gene ends were 3 bases for V and 2 bases for J; bases not matched to a gene: 1. The CDR3 spells CASSWGQGAYNEQFF. The CDR3 coding sequence is TGTGCCAGCAGCTGGGGACAGGGGGCCTACAATGAGCAGTTCTTC.

In this sample, this clonotype is medium-sized. J is TRBJ2-5 and V is TRBV20-1, with 8 bases that match TRBD2. V dropped 3 bases and J dropped 6; count of bases not matched to a gene: 3. CDR3 size: 12 residues. Germline V gene data show CDR1 as DFQATT and CDR2 as SNEGSKA (reference sequence). The chain's CDR3 is CSASGTRQTQYF. The CDR3 bases are TGCAGTGCTAGCGGGACTAGGCAGACCCAGTACTTC.

The chain couples TRBV7-9 to TRBJ2-7; D perhaps matches TRBD1 (6 bases). Per germline, CDR1 SEHNR and CDR2 FQNEAQ (reference sequence). The CDR3 has 15 amino acids. Between the trimmed V and J ends, which lost 4 bases and 0 bases, there was a span of 13 bases. The CDR3 DNA sequence: TGTGCCAGCAGCTCGACAGGCAGGAGCTCCTACGAGCAGTACTTC. This encodes CASSSTGRSSYEQYF.

The rearrangement joins TRBV5-1 to TRBJ2-1; D gene uncertain. The V gene lost 5 bases and the J gene lost 8 bases, with 14 bases spanning the gap. In germline, CDR1 is SGHRS, CDR2 YFSETQ. The length of the CDR3 is 13 residues. The DNA for the CDR3 is TGCGCCAGCAGTGTGTGGACGTCCCATGAGCAGTTCTTC. Its protein is CASSVWTSHEQFF.

Ten or more counts support this clonotype. The gene calls are TRBV20-1 and TRBJ1-3; D not resolved. Germline V lookup: CDR1 DFQATT, CDR2 SNEGSKA (reference sequence). V gave up 2 bases and J gave up 2 bases, with 13 bases separating them. The CDR3 extends over 15 amino acids. CDR3 coding DNA: TGCAGTGCTAGACGCGAAGCGGGTGCTGGAAACACCATATATTTT. The encoded protein is CSARREAGAGNTIYF.

This clonotype was seen more than once but under ten times. CDR3 loop: CAISDRGNNQPQHF. For the CDR3, the DNA is TGTGCCATCAGTGACAGGGGTAACAATCAGCCCCAGCATTTT. V and J are TRBV10-3 and TRBJ1-5, with a weak D call TRBD1 (6 bases). The CDR3 runs to 14 residues. V lost 3 bases and J 3 bases, leaving 9 bases between the germline ends. The V gene's germline CDR1 is ENHRY and CDR2 SYGVKD.

The chain is built from TRBV4-2 and TRBJ2-7; 10 nucleotides agree with TRBD2. The length of the CDR3 is 15 residues. Germline assignment: CDR1 LGHNA and CDR2 YNFKEQ. Unmatched junction bases numbered 3, after V lost 4 bases and J lost 0 bases. The DNA of the CDR3 is TGTGCCAGCAGCCCCCGGACTAGCGGCTCCTACGAGCAGTACTTC. This gives the protein CASSPRTSGSYEQYF.

This clonotype counts as medium-sized (0.01 to 0.1%). The CDR3: CASSSGPRHEQYF. DNA of the CDR3: TGCGCCAGCAGCTCGGGACCCCGACACGAGCAGTACTTC. The chain couples TRBV5-1 to TRBJ2-7, with D perhaps being TRBD1 or TRBD2 (5 bases each). Per the germline V gene, CDR1 is SGHRS and CDR2 is YFSETQ. Trimming stripped 3 bases from V and 5 bases from J, with 12 bases between. The length of the CDR3 is 13 residues.

This clonotype was picked up a small number of times. The chain combines TRBV7-3 with TRBJ2-1; 9 bases are a match to TRBD2. Trimming cost V 5 bases and J 8 bases; bases outside gene matches: 10. Looked up from germline, CDR1 is SGHTA and CDR2 is FQGTGA. The CDR3 totals 15 residues. The CDR3 bases are TGTGCCAGCAGCCCCCGGCTAGCGGGACTCCATGAGCAGTTCTTC. Translating gives CASSPRLAGLHEQFF. The full variable domain, rest sourced from reference TRBV7-3 and TRBJ2-1, is GAGVSQTPSNKVTEKGKYVELRCDPISGHTALYWYRQSLGQGPEFLIYFQGTGAADDSGLPNDRFFAVRPEGSVSTLKIQRTERGDSAVYLCASSPRLAGLHEQFFGPGTRLTVL.

Details on this clonotype: One base away lies a much larger clone, so this may be a sequencing read error. The chain has TRBV7-9 and TRBJ1-4, with 9 bases aligning to TRBD1. Germline trimming cut 10 bases from V and 10 bases from J; bases unmatched to any gene: 13. Germline-derived CDR1 and CDR2 are SEHNR and FQNEAQ (reference sequence). The CDR3 is made up of 14 amino acids. DNA for the CDR3: TGTGCCACAACGACCACAGGGGGCGATGGAAAACTGTTTTTT. It specifies CATTTTGGDGKLFF.

The chain carries TRBV28 and TRBJ2-1, with a tentative D call TRBD1 (5 bases). Germline V gene data show CDR1 as MDHEN and CDR2 as SYDVKM. The germline V and J ends were trimmed by 5 bases and 7 bases, with 12 bases remaining between them. The CDR3 covers 13 residues. The CDR3 here is CASSIYYRNEQFF. CDR3 DNA: TGTGCCAGCAGTATTTACTACAGGAATGAGCAGTTCTTC. The whole variable domain, filled in from reference TRBV28 and TRBJ2-1, reads DVKVTQSSRYLVKRTGEKVFLECVQDMDHENMFWYRQDPGLGLRLIYFSYDVKMKEKGDIPEGYSVSREKKERFSLILESASTNQTSMYLCASSIYYRNEQFFGPGTRLTVL.